The sample holds many counts of the clone carrying this TCR beta chain. Its specificity is unknown. Germline loops: CDR1 SGHTA, CDR2 FQGNSA. Trimming left V 0 bases short and J 1 base short, with 6 bases between. This CDR3 region has 15 residues. Sample time point: patch test 1, 2 weeks after DPC sensitization. Noted treatment: therapeutic diphenylcyclopropenone sensitization with weekly scalp DPC. Each patch-test visit's blood sample preceded patch application. The starting material, unfractionated whole blood, was used for total RNA extraction. From the RACE reads, TCRdb called clonotypes with MiXCR, one entry per CDR3 protein. The table includes about 380,000 distinct CDR3 sequences, approximately 5.1% detected once. The source of the sample is a study of human T cells and chemical hapten exposure. General study results and limits: TCRs exceeding a frequency of 1 in 1000 stayed unchanged under DPC sensitization. Because they had alopecia, donors may respond immunologically unlike healthy people.

This clonotype was sampled from a woman in her forties or fifties with alopecia areata. Some clones in this sample may be carry-over from other donors' samples. Sample: whole blood, taken in connection with sensitization to the hapten diphenylcyclopropenone (DPC). J is TRBJ1-4 and V is TRBV7-2; D perhaps matches TRBD1 (6 bases). The CDR3 protein is CASSLARGTNEKLFF. The CDR3, as DNA: TGTGCCAGCAGCTTAGCCAGGGGAACTAATGAAAAACTGTTTTTT.